These 28 T cell receptor beta chains came from one sample sequenced in a study of early T cells in non-severe SARS-CoV-2 infection (dated by TCRdb to the early 2020s). Library prep was done by 5' RACE. Sequencing took place on a NextSeq 500. TCRdb ran its own pipeline on the public reads, namely fastp trimming at Q25 and MiXCR clone calling, and kept in-frame beta chains. All rows with the same CDR3 protein become a single entry with the most common DNA and genes. In all, the sample holds 84,000 or so distinct CDR3 sequences, and roughly an eighth of those were seen once. Together, the top ten hold about 2.6% of the sample. Material: whole blood. The source of these receptors is an adult who was a healthcare worker with PCR-confirmed SARS-CoV-2 infection or an uninfected control (not recorded which).

In this sample, this clonotype turned up many times. The V gene is TRBV11-2, the J gene TRBJ1-1; 7 bases fit TRBD1. V lost 5 bases to trimming and J lost 0 bases; unmatched junction nucleotides: 9. Germline V gene sequence: CDR1 SGHAT, CDR2 FQNNGV. The CDR3 covers 16 residues. CDR3 bases: TGTGCCAGCAGCCCCGGGACAGCCCCCATGAACACTGAAGCTTTCTTT. This codes for CASSPGTAPMNTEAFF. Full variable domain (remainder filled in from reference TRBV11-2 and TRBJ1-1): EAGVAQSPRYKIIEKRQSVAFWCNPISGHATLYWYQQILGQGPKLLIQFQNNGVVDDSQLPKDRFSAERLKGVDSTLKIQPAKLEDSAVYLCASSPGTAPMNTEAFFGQGTRLTVV.

At least ten counts were recorded for this clonotype. The chain is built from TRBV20-1 and TRBJ1-5; D is possibly TRBD1 (5 bases). Germline lookup yields CDR1 DFQATT and CDR2 SNEGSKA (reference sequence). Trimming stripped 6 bases from V and 7 bases from J, with 16 bases between. The CDR3 is 13 amino acids. The chain's CDR3 is CSAWDEAKQPQHF. DNA for the CDR3: TGCAGTGCCTGGGACGAGGCAAAGCAGCCCCAGCATTTT.

This clonotype was detected a few times. The chain couples TRBV7-9 to TRBJ1-3; a weak D match, TRBD1 (5 bases). This CDR3 comprises 13 residues. Germline V gene lookup returns CDR1 SEHNR and CDR2 FQNEAQ (reference sequence). The V and J ends lost 6 bases and 1 base respectively, with 7 bases between them. The CDR3 sequence: CASRPGSGNTIYF. CDR3 bases: TGTGCCAGCAGGCCAGGGTCTGGAAACACCATATATTTT. Looking up the rest from reference TRBV7-9 and TRBJ1-3 gives the full variable domain: DTGVSQNPRHKITKRGQNVTFRCDPISEHNRLYWYRQTLGQGPEFLTYFQNEAQLEKSRLLSDRFSAERPKGSFSTLEIQRTEQGDSAMYLCASRPGSGNTIYFGEGSWLTVV.

This clonotype was found a few times. The genes are TRBV6-1 and TRBJ1-1; TRBD1 might be the D (6 bases). Germline-derived CDR1 and CDR2 are MNHNS and SASEGT. The CDR3 length is 15 residues. Trimming left V 5 bases short and J 1 base short, with 14 bases between. DNA of the CDR3: TGTGCCAGCAGTATCCCGGGACACAAGAACACTGAAGCTTTCTTT. This translates into CASSIPGHKNTEAFF.

This clonotype occurred many times. The V gene is TRBV27, the J gene TRBJ1-2; maybe TRBD1 (5 bases). Trimming removed 6 bases at V and 4 bases at J, with 21 bases between. Germline CDR1 MNHEY, CDR2 SMNVEV (reference sequence). CDR3 length: 16 amino acids. The CDR3 loop reads CASSPSYGSGGYGYTF. The DNA of the CDR3 is TGTGCCAGCAGCCCATCGTACGGGTCGGGGGGCTATGGCTACACCTTC.

This clonotype was recorded many times. J is TRBJ2-3 and V is TRBV9; maybe TRBD2 (7 bases). V gave up 0 bases and J gave up 6 bases, with 14 bases separating them. The CDR3 sequence is 15 residues long. Germline lookup yields CDR1 SGDLS and CDR2 YYNGEE. The CDR3 spells CASSVVEGGGDTQYF. CDR3 coding DNA: TGTGCCAGCAGCGTAGTGGAGGGCGGGGGCGATACGCAGTATTTT. Filled out from reference TRBV9 and TRBJ2-3, the complete variable domain reads DSGVTQTPKHLITATGQRVTLRCSPRSGDLSVYWYQQSLDQGLQFLIQYYNGEERAKGNILERFSAQQFPDLHSELNLSSLELGDSALYFCASSVVEGGGDTQYFGPGTRLTVL.

To note about this clonotype: A read error may account for a junction end that differs from germline. The chain has TRBV7-3 and TRBJ1-1, with D possibly being TRBD1 (5 bases). The CDR3 is 14 residues long. CDR1 SGHTA and CDR2 FQGTGA come from the germline V gene. CDR3 in amino acids: CASSPGTVKTEAFF. The DNA for the CDR3 is TGTGCCAGCAGCCCCGGGACCGTGAAAACTGAAGCTTTCTTT.

Many counts were recorded for this clonotype. This chain joins TRBV4-2 and TRBJ1-6; D not certain. The CDR3 contains 16 residues. The V gene lost 0 bases and the J gene lost 3 bases, with 9 bases spanning the gap. From germline, CDR1 is LGHNA and CDR2 YNFKEQ. Written as DNA, the CDR3 is TGTGCCAGCAGCCAAGAAATCGGGGTCTATAATTCACCCCTCCACTTT. The encoded protein is CASSQEIGVYNSPLHF.

This clonotype was detected many times. The chain is built from TRBV25-1 and TRBJ2-3, with 10 bases fitting TRBD2. V lost 2 bases to trimming and J lost 4 bases; unmatched junction nucleotides: 3. The CDR3 has 15 residues. The germline CDR1 and CDR2 sequences are MGHDK and SYGVNS. As DNA, the CDR3 is TGTGCCAGCAGTGAAGGTAGCGGGGGGCCAGATACGCAGTATTTT. Its translation: CASSEGSGGPDTQYF.

This chain joins TRBV5-1 and TRBJ1-6, with 7 bases fitting TRBD1. Trimming took 1 base from V and 8 from J; bases not matched to a gene: 3. Germline CDR1 SGHRS, CDR2 YFSETQ. This CDR3 contains 14 residues. The CDR3 coding sequence is TGCGCCAGCAGCTTGCTCCAGGGGGATTCACCCCTCCACTTT. Translating it yields CASSLLQGDSPLHF.

This clonotype was seen repeatedly, ten times or more. V and J are TRBV10-3 and TRBJ2-7, with 9 bases lining up with TRBD1. The V and J ends lost 3 bases and 6 bases, in that order; junction bases with no gene match: 9. Germline V gives CDR1 ENHRY, CDR2 SYGVKD. The CDR3 loop spans 15 amino acids. The CDR3 sequence: CAISDTGTGPLEQYF. The CDR3, as DNA: TGTGCCATCAGTGACACCGGGACAGGGCCTCTCGAGCAGTACTTC.

This chain uses TRBV20-1 with TRBJ1-2, with 7 bases aligning to TRBD1. Germline trimming cut 5 bases from V and 1 base from J; bases unmatched to any gene: 4. The CDR3 is 13 residues long. Germline V lookup: CDR1 DFQATT, CDR2 SNEGSKA (reference sequence). CDR3: CSAPGQLNYGYTF. The CDR3 bases are TGCAGTGCTCCGGGACAGCTTAACTATGGCTACACCTTC.

This clonotype was observed a handful of times. The CDR3 DNA reads as TGCAGTGCTAGTCAGTATGGCAGGGTCGACACTGAAGCTTTCTTT. Protein: CSASQYGRVDTEAFF. The chain has TRBV20-1 and TRBJ1-1; a possible D gene is TRBD1 (5 bases). The V and J ends lost 3 bases and 3 bases respectively, with 17 bases between them. Germline V gene data show CDR1 as DFQATT and CDR2 as SNEGSKA (reference sequence). This CDR3 comprises 15 residues.

The rearrangement joins TRBV12-3 or TRBV12-4 to TRBJ1-4; TRBD1 is a possible D gene (6 bases). The CDR3 contains 16 residues. V lost 5 bases, J lost 8 bases, and 21 bases lay in between. CDR3 sequence: CASSPHPQGGGEKLFF. The CDR3 nucleotides are TGTGCCAGCAGTCCGCACCCCCAAGGGGGTGGCGAAAAACTGTTTTTT.

This clonotype was seen ten or more times. V is TRBV5-1 and J is TRBJ2-7, with D tentatively TRBD1 (6 bases). Germline-derived CDR1 and CDR2 are SGHRS and YFSETQ. The germline V and J ends were trimmed by 7 bases and 1 base, with 15 bases remaining between them. There are 14 residues in the CDR3. CDR3 amino acids: CASYGQPDSYEQYF. The CDR3 bases are TGCGCCAGCTATGGACAGCCTGATTCCTACGAGCAGTACTTC.

This clonotype appeared many times. The V and J genes are TRBV7-9 and TRBJ2-1; no reliable D call. V dropped 3 bases and J dropped 0 bases, with 9 bases sitting between them. This CDR3 has 15 amino acids. Germline CDR1 SEHNR, CDR2 FQNEAQ (reference sequence). DNA of the CDR3: TGTGCCAGCAGCTTCCGGGCTAGCTCCTACAATGAGCAGTTCTTC. It yields the protein CASSFRASSYNEQFF. The full variable domain, completed using reference TRBV7-9 and TRBJ2-1, is DTGVSQNPRHKITKRGQNVTFRCDPISEHNRLYWYRQTLGQGPEFLTYFQNEAQLEKSRLLSDRFSAERPKGSFSTLEIQRTEQGDSAMYLCASSFRASSYNEQFFGPGTRLTVL.

This clonotype was observed at least ten times. J is TRBJ2-2 and V is TRBV11-2, with 9 positions matching TRBD1. The length of the CDR3 is 16 residues. The V gene end was trimmed by 11 bases and the J gene end by 2 bases; junction bases not matched to a gene: 12. Germline CDR1 and CDR2: SGHAT and FQNNGV. The chain's CDR3 is CACTRGQGKNTGELFF. CDR3 coding DNA: TGTGCCTGCACCCGTGGACAGGGGAAAAACACCGGGGAGCTGTTTTTT.

This clonotype was counted many times. The J gene is TRBJ2-7, the V gene TRBV29-1; D is ambiguous. The germline V and J ends were trimmed by 0 bases and 3 bases, with 6 bases remaining between them. The CDR3 is 12 amino acids. The germline gives CDR1 SQVTM, CDR2 ANQGSEA. This CDR3 is CSVEDRHYEQYF. As DNA, the CDR3 is TGCAGCGTTGAAGATCGTCACTACGAGCAGTACTTC.

This clonotype was detected many times. The CDR3 is CASSLEGLAGTDKNIQYF. CDR3 bases: TGTGCCAGCAGCTTAGAGGGACTAGCGGGAACGGACAAAAACATTCAGTACTTC. The rearrangement uses TRBV7-9 and TRBJ2-4, with 13 bases that match TRBD2. This CDR3 has 18 residues. Per germline, CDR1 SEHNR and CDR2 FQNEAQ (reference sequence). The ends lost 1 base at V and 3 bases at J; junction bases unmatched: 6.

This clonotype was observed a handful of times. The rearrangement uses TRBV7-8 and TRBJ1-1; D uncertain. The V gene's germline CDR1 is SGHVS and CDR2 FQNEAQ. Trimming shortened V by 4 bases and J by 1 base, and 13 bases separated the two germline ends. This CDR3 region has 15 residues. Written as DNA, the CDR3 is TGTGCCAGCAGCTCAAGGCCTGCCGCGAACACTGAAGCTTTCTTT. Protein sequence: CASSSRPAANTEAFF.

This clonotype appeared many times. This sequence joins TRBV7-9 and TRBJ2-7; possibly TRBD1 for D (6 bases). The CDR3 totals 16 residues. Germline loops: CDR1 SEHNR, CDR2 FQNEAQ (reference sequence). V lost 5 bases, J lost 0 bases, and 17 bases lay in between. The DNA for the CDR3 is TGTGCCAGCAGCCCAGGACAGTCTCTTGGCTCCTACGAGCAGTACTTC. Its translation is CASSPGQSLGSYEQYF.

V usage is TRBV6-6 and J usage is TRBJ2-7; the D gene is possibly TRBD1 (6 bases). The CDR3 consists of 14 residues. Between the trimmed V and J ends, which lost 0 bases and 4 bases, there was a span of 10 bases. Germline lookup yields CDR1 MNHNY and CDR2 SVGAGI (reference sequence). The CDR3 here is CASSYSLRGYEQYF. For the CDR3, the DNA is TGTGCCAGCAGTTACTCCCTGAGGGGGTACGAGCAGTACTTC.

This clonotype has just a few counts. The chain carries TRBV5-1 and TRBJ2-2; D remains ambiguous. V was trimmed by 1 base and J by 6 bases, leaving 10 bases between them. Germline V gene sequence: CDR1 SGHRS, CDR2 YFSETQ. CDR3 length equals 14 residues. This CDR3 reads CASSLRQEAGELFF. Written as DNA, the CDR3 is TGCGCCAGCAGCTTGCGGCAGGAAGCCGGGGAGCTGTTTTTT. The variable domain in full, with the rest retrieved from reference TRBV5-1 and TRBJ2-2, is KAGVTQTPRYLIKTRGQQVTLSCSPISGHRSVSWYQQTPGQGLQFLFEYFSETQRNKGNFPGRFSGRQFSNSRSEMNVSTLELGDSALYLCASSLRQEAGELFFGEGSRLTVL.

This clonotype was counted at least ten times. J is TRBJ1-5 and V is TRBV5-4; no clear D. Germline assignment: CDR1 SGHNT and CDR2 YYREEE (reference sequence). With 4 bases removed from V and 5 bases from J, the gap between germline ends came to 10 bases. CDR3 size: 13 residues. The CDR3 DNA is TGTGCCAGCAGCCGCGATGAGGATCAGCCCCAGCATTTT. Translating it yields CASSRDEDQPQHF.

This clonotype was picked up many times. The chain has TRBV10-3 and TRBJ2-3; D is undetermined. V was clipped by 8 bases and J by 6 bases, with 9 bases between them. Looked up from germline, CDR1 is ENHRY and CDR2 is SYGVKD. The CDR3 extends over 11 amino acids. The chain's CDR3 is CAIGPEDTQYF. CDR3 nucleotide sequence: TGTGCCATCGGGCCCGAGGATACGCAGTATTTT.

CDR3 amino acids: CASSPRTGPNYGYTF. CDR3 sequence (DNA): TGTGCCAGTAGTCCCCGGACAGGCCCGAACTATGGCTACACCTTC. The chain combines TRBV19 with TRBJ1-2; TRBD1 agrees at 7 bases. The CDR3 is 15 amino acids. The V gene end was trimmed by 5 bases and the J gene end by 2 bases; junction bases not matched to a gene: 8. Germline loops: CDR1 LNHDA, CDR2 SQIVND (reference sequence).

In its sample, this clonotype was seen many times. The chain uses TRBV6-5 and TRBJ2-7; 8 bases are a match to TRBD2. In germline, CDR1 is MNHEY, CDR2 SVGAGI. This CDR3 is 15 amino acids long. The trim removed 4 bases at V and 4 bases at J, leaving 9 bases unmatched. The CDR3 spells CASSLAPRGGYEQYF. The CDR3 coding sequence is TGTGCCAGCAGTTTAGCCCCCCGGGGGGGATACGAGCAGTACTTC.

This clonotype has at least ten counts. The J gene is TRBJ2-2, the V gene TRBV7-6; a possible D gene is TRBD2 (5 bases). The CDR3 contains 17 residues. Germline CDR1 SGHVS, CDR2 FNYEAQ. V was cut by 2 bases and J by 4 bases, with 17 bases left in between. The DNA for the CDR3 is TGTGCCAGCAGCTTAATTCCGTTCGGAGGAGGCACCGGGGAGCTGTTTTTT. Translated: CASSLIPFGGGTGELFF.